The 12 T cell receptor beta chains below come from one sample, sequenced in a study of OX40 agonist ivuxolimab in advanced cancers. Using immunoSEQ multiplex PCR, the repertoire was profiled, and TCRdb retains in-frame clones only, with some absent. The table lists about 59,000 clones, more than 75% of them singletons. The sample here was CD4+ or CD8+ T cells sorted from blood, taken in a trial of the OX40 agonist ivuxolimab. The receptors were gathered from an adult with an advanced solid tumor such as melanoma, head and neck, liver or kidney cancer.

J is TRBJ2-1 and V is TRBV4-3, with D tentatively TRBD2 (5 bases). The CDR3 contains 15 residues. V was pared by 1 base and J by 3 bases, with 10 bases between. Germline assignment: CDR1 LGHNA and CDR2 YSLEER. The CDR3 DNA reads TGCGCCAGCAGCCAAGCCCGGGGATTCTACAATGAGCAGTTCTTC. Residues: CASSQARGFYNEQFF.

The gene calls are TRBV27 and TRBJ1-2, with TRBD1 as a possible D gene (5 bases). Trimming took 2 bases from V and 0 from J, leaving 13 bases between them. The CDR3 totals 16 residues. Germline values: CDR1 MNHEY, CDR2 SMNVEV (reference sequence). The CDR3 coding sequence is TGTGCCAGCAGTTTACTTCGGGGGTCGGCTAACTATGGCTACACCTTC. The encoded protein is CASSLLRGSANYGYTF.

This clone was detected once. This chain joins TRBV2 and TRBJ2-7, with D possibly TRBD1 on 5 matching bases. The CDR3 has 15 amino acids. V gave up 6 bases and J gave up 2 bases, with 17 bases separating them. Looked up from germline, CDR1 is SNHLY and CDR2 is FYNNEI. The CDR3 DNA reads TGTGCCAGCAGGATAAGCCGGACAAGTCCCTACGAGCAGTACTTC. Translating gives CASRISRTSPYEQYF.

This clone was counted once. V usage is TRBV18 and J usage is TRBJ2-1; 9 bases fit TRBD2. CDR1 is KGHSH and CDR2 is LQKENI in the germline V gene. V gave up 4 bases and J gave up 7 bases; unmatched junction bases: 8. The CDR3 has 15 residues. CDR3 residues: CASSRVGLAENEQFF. DNA for the CDR3: TGTGCCAGCTCACGAGTGGGACTAGCTGAGAATGAGCAGTTCTTC.

The chain has TRBV19 and TRBJ2-3; the match to TRBD2 covers 10 bases. This CDR3 region has 16 residues. CDR1 is LNHDA, CDR2 SQIVND, per germline (reference sequence). With 1 base clipped from V and 6 bases from J, the junction kept 7 bases outside the gene matches. CDR3 sequence reads: CASSIARTSGEDTQYF. The CDR3, as DNA: TGTGCCAGTAGTATAGCCAGGACTAGCGGAGAGGATACGCAGTATTTT.

This clone was recorded once. The chain combines TRBV6-1 with TRBJ1-1; D unresolved. CDR1 and CDR2 (germline): MNHNS, SASEGT. This CDR3 contains 12 residues. Trimming stripped 6 bases from V and 1 base from J, with 6 bases between. CDR3 amino acids: CASRFENTEAFF. The CDR3, as DNA: TGTGCCAGCAGGTTCGAGAACACTGAAGCTTTCTTT.

The CDR3 DNA sequence: TGTGCCAGCAGCTCGAATTTTGGGACAGCCACCACCGGGGAGCTGTTTTTT. Its protein product is CASSSNFGTATTGELFF. The chain carries TRBV11-3 and TRBJ2-2; 7 bases align to TRBD1. This CDR3 is 17 amino acids long. The germline V gene has CDR1 SGHNT and CDR2 YENEEA. J was trimmed by 4 bases and V by 4 bases; bases with no gene match: 12.

The rearrangement uses TRBV10-1 and TRBJ1-1, with a weak D call TRBD1 (5 bases). CDR3 length: 13 amino acids. CDR1 is WNHNN, CDR2 SYGVQD, per germline (reference sequence). The ends were cut back, 2 bases at V and 2 bases at J, with 6 bases in the middle. Here the CDR3 reads CASSEDSNTEAFF. In DNA, the CDR3 is TGCGCCAGCAGTGAGGACAGCAACACTGAAGCTTTCTTT.

The chain joins TRBV28 to TRBJ2-7, with TRBD2 matching over 13 bases. Germline V gives CDR1 MDHEN, CDR2 SYDVKM. J gave up 0 bases and V 7 bases, and 15 bases lay outside the gene matches. The CDR3 sequence is 19 residues long. The CDR3 spells CASISRVTSGRKGSYEQYF. CDR3 nucleotides: TGTGCCAGCATATCGAGGGTGACTAGCGGGAGGAAGGGCTCCTACGAGCAGTACTTC.

The rearrangement uses TRBV7-2 and TRBJ2-1; 10 bases agree with TRBD2. Germline V gives CDR1 SGHTA, CDR2 FQGNSA. The CDR3 totals 18 residues. Unmatched junction bases numbered 8, after V lost 1 base and J lost 2 bases. For the CDR3, the DNA is TGTGCCAGCAGCTTAGGGGGTAGCGGGAGGAGAGCCTACAATGAGCAGTTCTTC. Amino acids: CASSLGGSGRRAYNEQFF.

The chain carries TRBV11-2 and TRBJ2-1; tentatively, D is TRBD2 (5 bases). The CDR3 length is 14 residues. Germline CDR1 SGHAT, CDR2 FQNNGV. Deletions cut 1 base from V and 7 bases from J, with 11 bases between. In nucleotides, the CDR3 is TGTGCCAGCAGCTTAGGAGAGAGAGGGAATGAGCAGTTCTTC. Protein sequence: CASSLGERGNEQFF.

CDR3 amino acids: CASSFGIYEQYF. The CDR3 DNA reads as TGTGCCAGCAGCTTCGGGATCTACGAGCAGTACTTC. This sequence joins TRBV11-2 and TRBJ2-7; D may be TRBD2 (5 bases). The CDR3 contains 12 residues. Germline CDR1 is SGHAT and CDR2 is FQNNGV. Trimming shortened V by 3 bases and J by 3 bases, and 6 bases separated the two germline ends.